Here is one T cell receptor (beta chain) with its context. The antigen remains unidentified. Primed by a sample-barcoded 5' primer and a J-beta primer mix, a second PCR proceeded for 7 to 11 cycles. The authors tagged each cDNA molecule using a template-switch adaptor with 12 random nucleotides. Every sample gave at least 2.5 million paired-end reads containing CDR3. Via MiXCR, TCRdb re-called the 5' RACE reads, giving one row per CDR3 protein. The table includes 550,000 to 800,000 distinct CDR3 sequences, 32% detected once. The CDR3 length is 16 residues. Germline assignment: CDR1 SGHRS and CDR2 YFSETQ. The V gene end was trimmed by 4 bases and the J gene end by 5 bases; junction bases not matched to a gene: 11. The record originates from a study of blood T cells in healthy people across ages. Study conclusions and caveats: No conclusive comparison of naive versus antigen-experienced cells was possible with unsorted PBMCs. Unknown CMV status may confound age-related changes in expanded clones.

The TCR was taken from an elderly woman in good health. V is TRBV5-1 and J is TRBJ2-2; 7 bases are a match to TRBD1. The specimen sequenced was blood. The CDR3 nucleotides are TGCGCCAGCAGCCCTATACCGGGACAGAAGACCGGGGAGCTGTTTTTT. Translation: CASSPIPGQKTGELFF.